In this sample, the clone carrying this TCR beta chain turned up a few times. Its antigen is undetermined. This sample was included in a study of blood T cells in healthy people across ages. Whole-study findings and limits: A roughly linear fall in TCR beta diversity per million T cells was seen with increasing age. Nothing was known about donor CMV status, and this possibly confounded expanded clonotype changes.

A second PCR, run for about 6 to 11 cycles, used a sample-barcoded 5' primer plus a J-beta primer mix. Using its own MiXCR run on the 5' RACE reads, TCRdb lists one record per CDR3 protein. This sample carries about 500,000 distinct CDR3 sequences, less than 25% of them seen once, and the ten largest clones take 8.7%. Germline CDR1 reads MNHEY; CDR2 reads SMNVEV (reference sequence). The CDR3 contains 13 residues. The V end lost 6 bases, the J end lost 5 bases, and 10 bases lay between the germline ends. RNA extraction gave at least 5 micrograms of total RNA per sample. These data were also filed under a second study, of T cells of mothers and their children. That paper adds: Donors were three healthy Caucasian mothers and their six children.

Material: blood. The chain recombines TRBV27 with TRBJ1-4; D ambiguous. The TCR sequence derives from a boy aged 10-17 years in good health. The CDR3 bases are TGTGCCAGCAGAGACGATCGGAATGAAAAACTGTTTTTT. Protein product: CASRDDRNEKLFF.